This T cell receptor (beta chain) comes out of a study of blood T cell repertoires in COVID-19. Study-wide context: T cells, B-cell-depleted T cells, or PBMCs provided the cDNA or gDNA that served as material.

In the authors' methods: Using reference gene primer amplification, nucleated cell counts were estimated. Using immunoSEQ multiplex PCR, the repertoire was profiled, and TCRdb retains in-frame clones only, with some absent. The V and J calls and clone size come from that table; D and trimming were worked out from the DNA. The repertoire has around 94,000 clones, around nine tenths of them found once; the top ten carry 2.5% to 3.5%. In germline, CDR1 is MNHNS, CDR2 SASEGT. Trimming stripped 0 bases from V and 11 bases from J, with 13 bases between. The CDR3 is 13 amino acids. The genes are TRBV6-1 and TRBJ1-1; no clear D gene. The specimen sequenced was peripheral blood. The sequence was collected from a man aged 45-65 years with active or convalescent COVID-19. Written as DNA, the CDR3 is TGTGCCAGCAGTGAAGCGTGGACTCTTAGTGCTTTCTTT. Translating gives CASSEAWTLSAFF.